These 12 T cell receptor beta chains were all obtained from the same sample, sequenced in a study of T cell responses to AZD1222 COVID-19 vaccine. Data came from immunoSEQ multiplex PCR; TCRdb stores just in-frame clones and leaves some out. The profile shows 150,000 to 200,000 clones, 85% to 95% of them singletons. The starting material was peripheral blood, obtained on day 0 of AZD1222 vaccination. These receptors all come from an adult in good health.

The chain uses TRBV7-6 and TRBJ1-1; D is unresolved. The CDR3 spans 18 residues. Germline CDR1 and CDR2: SGHVS and FNYEAQ. Trimming left V 2 bases short and J 4 bases short, with 23 bases between. CDR3: CASSLNSQSIFFGTEAFF. CDR3 nucleotide sequence: TGTGCCAGCAGCTTAAATTCACAGAGTATCTTTTTTGGCACTGAAGCTTTCTTT.

This chain connects TRBV30 to TRBJ1-5, with TRBD1 identical over 7 bases. Trimming cost V 5 bases and J 6 bases; bases outside gene matches: 7. The CDR3 extends over 13 amino acids. Germline values: CDR1 GTSNPN, CDR2 SVGIG (reference sequence). The CDR3 region has the DNA TGTGCCTGGCAGGGGGGGGAGGGTCAGCCCCAGCATTTT. Protein sequence: CAWQGGEGQPQHF.

The rearrangement links TRBV18 to TRBJ1-2; TRBD1 matches 8 bases. CDR3 length equals 16 residues. With V trimmed by 3 bases and J by 2 bases, 8 bases remained unmatched. CDR1 and CDR2 from the germline V gene are KGHSH and LQKENI. CDR3 region: CASSPGTGLPNYGYTF. In DNA form, the CDR3 reads TGTGCCAGCTCACCCGGGACAGGCCTCCCCAACTATGGCTACACCTTC.

The V gene is TRBV3-1 (or the pseudogene TRBV3-2), the J gene TRBJ1-2; D remains ambiguous. The CDR3 runs 14 residues. V dropped 0 bases and J dropped 0 bases, with 5 bases sitting between them. CDR1 and CDR2 from the germline V gene are LGHDT and YNNKEL (reference sequence). CDR3 nucleotide sequence: TGTGCCAGCAGCCAAGAAGATTCTAACTATGGCTACACCTTC. It encodes CASSQEDSNYGYTF.

The chain uses TRBV19 and TRBJ2-7; D unclear. The CDR3 contains 14 residues. V gave up 6 bases and J gave up 4 bases, with 16 bases separating them. Germline CDR1 reads LNHDA; CDR2 reads SQIVND (reference sequence). The CDR3 is CASRNTQSPYEQYF. The DNA for the CDR3 is TGTGCCAGTAGGAATACGCAGTCCCCTTACGAGCAGTACTTC.

The CDR3 loop is CASSELAGVYNEQFF. CDR3 coding DNA: TGTGCCAGCAGTGAACTAGCGGGAGTGTATAATGAGCAGTTCTTC. The J gene is TRBJ2-1, the V gene TRBV6-1; 10 bases agree with TRBD2. V shed 2 bases and J 7 bases; nucleotides not matched to a gene: 5. The CDR3 totals 15 residues. Looked up from germline, CDR1 is MNHNS and CDR2 is SASEGT.

The rearrangement links TRBV12-3 or TRBV12-4 to TRBJ1-2, with a possible D match to TRBD1 (5 bases). V lost 5 bases and J lost 2, with 9 bases in between. CDR3 length equals 13 residues. The CDR3 loop reads CASSRQSNYGYTF. DNA for the CDR3: TGTGCCAGCAGTCGACAGTCCAACTATGGCTACACCTTC.

V and J are TRBV11-2 and TRBJ2-7; D is perhaps TRBD1 or TRBD2 (5 bases each). Germline CDR1 reads SGHAT; CDR2 reads FQNNGV. Trimming stripped 2 bases from V and 3 bases from J, with 23 bases between. The CDR3 spans 18 residues. The CDR3 loop reads CASSLNPGKKGPDYEQYF. The CDR3 coding sequence is TGTGCCAGCAGCTTAAACCCCGGGAAAAAGGGGCCCGACTACGAGCAGTACTTC.

The chain is built from TRBV7-2 and TRBJ1-1, with D unresolved. The length of the CDR3 is 13 residues. V lost 2 bases and J lost 6, with 10 bases in between. Per the germline V gene, CDR1 is SGHTA and CDR2 is FQGNSA. Written as DNA, the CDR3 is TGTGCCAGCAGCTTAATATCTGGTGCTGAAGCTTTCTTT. It yields the protein CASSLISGAEAFF.

The V gene is TRBV10-3, the J gene TRBJ1-2, with 7 bases identical to TRBD1. Germline CDR1 is ENHRY and CDR2 is SYGVKD. The CDR3 runs 13 residues. The trim removed 10 bases at V and 7 bases at J, leaving 12 bases unmatched. This CDR3 is CATPGAGGSGYTF. CDR3 nucleotides: TGTGCCACCCCCGGAGCAGGGGGATCTGGCTACACCTTC.

The count of this clone is one. This sequence joins TRBV6-1 and TRBJ2-2; TRBD1 agrees at 8 bases. The CDR3 has 15 amino acids. Unmatched junction bases numbered 3, after V lost 3 bases and J lost 3 bases. Per the germline V gene, CDR1 is MNHNS and CDR2 is SASEGT. In DNA form, the CDR3 reads TGTGCCAGCAGTGAGGACAGGGTAGACACCGGGGAGCTGTTTTTT. Its translation is CASSEDRVDTGELFF.

This chain joins TRBV21-1 and TRBJ1-1; TRBD1, the table's D call, was not compared with the DNA. TRBV21-1 is an annotated pseudogene. The CDR3 has 16 residues. CDR3 sequence: CASSILGQGLNTEAFF. In DNA form, the CDR3 reads TGTGCCAGCAGCATCCTGGGACAGGGGCTGAACACTGAAGCTTTCTTT.